The 14 T cell receptor beta chains given below trace back to one sample, sequenced in a study of T cell responses to AZD1222 COVID-19 vaccine. Generated by immunoSEQ multiplex PCR, the TCRdb table keeps only in-frame clones and is missing some. Of roughly 130,000 clones in the sample, 90% to 95% were seen once. Sequences were derived from peripheral blood, sampled on day 0 of AZD1222 vaccination. These receptors came from an adult in good health.

V usage is TRBV24-1 and J usage is TRBJ2-1; 9 bases are shared with TRBD1. This CDR3 comprises 16 residues. Per germline, CDR1 KGHDR and CDR2 SFDVKD. With V trimmed by 4 bases and J by 10 bases, 13 bases remained unmatched. CDR3 in amino acids: CATSETGTGMTGEQFF. CDR3 nucleotide sequence: TGTGCCACCAGTGAGACCGGGACAGGGATGACAGGGGAGCAGTTCTTC.

The chain carries TRBV5-1 and TRBJ2-3; tentative D call: TRBD1 (5 bases). The CDR3 totals 15 residues. V was trimmed by 0 bases and J by 2 bases, leaving 10 bases between them. The germline V gene has CDR1 SGHRS and CDR2 YFSETQ. The CDR3 reads CASSLEGVATDTQYF. CDR3 nucleotide sequence: TGCGCCAGCAGCTTGGAAGGGGTAGCCACAGATACGCAGTATTTT. The whole variable domain, filled in from reference TRBV5-1 and TRBJ2-3, reads KAGVTQTPRYLIKTRGQQVTLSCSPISGHRSVSWYQQTPGQGLQFLFEYFSETQRNKGNFPGRFSGRQFSNSRSEMNVSTLELGDSALYLCASSLEGVATDTQYFGPGTRLTVL.

The V and J genes are TRBV27 and TRBJ1-2; possible D gene TRBD1, 5 bases. There are 15 residues in the CDR3. Germline V gene sequence: CDR1 MNHEY, CDR2 SMNVEV (reference sequence). Trimming left V 1 base short and J 3 bases short, with 12 bases between. This CDR3 reads CASSLWAGQHYGYTF. The CDR3 DNA follows: TGTGCCAGCAGTTTATGGGCAGGGCAGCACTATGGCTACACCTTC.

V usage is TRBV18 and J usage is TRBJ1-6; D gene uncertain. The CDR3 has 13 residues. Germline V gene lookup returns CDR1 KGHSH and CDR2 LQKENI. The V gene lost 4 bases and the J gene lost 7 bases, with 8 bases spanning the gap. The CDR3 spells CASSLARNSPLHF. The CDR3 bases are TGTGCCAGCTCACTCGCGCGGAATTCACCCCTCCACTTT.

The genes are TRBV7-2 and TRBJ1-6, with D uncertain. V shed 5 bases and J shed 8 bases, with 19 bases lying between them. Germline CDR1 SGHTA, CDR2 FQGNSA. The CDR3 extends over 16 amino acids. This chain's CDR3 is CASSPSSWVGDSPLHF. The CDR3 coding sequence is TGTGCCAGCAGCCCGAGTTCTTGGGTCGGGGATTCACCCCTCCACTTT.

The sample holds one count of this clone. The rearrangement links TRBV6-5 to TRBJ1-3, with a weak D call TRBD1 (6 bases). From germline, CDR1 is MNHEY and CDR2 SVGAGI. This CDR3 spans 13 amino acids. With 6 bases removed from V and 4 bases from J, the gap between germline ends came to 10 bases. CDR3 residues: CASRDGGGNTIYF. The CDR3 nucleotides read TGTGCCAGCAGAGATGGGGGCGGAAACACCATATATTTT.

The V and J genes are TRBV20-1 and TRBJ1-4, with unresolved D. Looked up from germline, CDR1 is DFQATT and CDR2 is SNEGSKA (reference sequence). The V end lost 7 bases, the J end lost 8 bases, and 11 bases lay between the germline ends. The CDR3 is 11 residues long. The CDR3 bases are TGCAGTGTTCGGGAGTACGAAAAACTGTTTTTT. It specifies CSVREYEKLFF.

The chain employs TRBV3-1 (or the pseudogene TRBV3-2) and TRBJ1-1; unclear D gene. Trimming left V 3 bases short and J 1 base short, with 6 bases between. CDR1 is LGHDT, CDR2 YNNKEL, per germline (reference sequence). The CDR3 extends over 13 amino acids. The chain's CDR3 is CASSQPGNTEAFF. The CDR3 region has the DNA TGTGCCAGCAGCCAGCCTGGGAACACTGAAGCTTTCTTT.

The chain is built from TRBV11-2 and TRBJ1-2, with TRBD1 as a possible D gene (6 bases). The CDR3 consists of 18 residues. V lost 1 base to trimming and J lost 5 bases, with 23 bases between them. The germline gives CDR1 SGHAT, CDR2 FQNNGV. CDR3 sequence reads: CASSLGVGRTELLYGYTF. The DNA for the CDR3 is TGTGCCAGCAGCTTAGGGGTCGGTAGGACAGAACTCCTGTATGGCTACACCTTC.

J is TRBJ2-2 and V is TRBV7-2; unclear D gene. This CDR3 is 14 amino acids long. The germline gives CDR1 SGHTA, CDR2 FQGNSA. The V end lost 2 bases, the J end lost 1 base, and 5 bases lay between the germline ends. The CDR3 is CASSLTQNTGELFF. CDR3 nucleotides: TGTGCCAGCAGCTTAACGCAGAACACCGGGGAGCTGTTTTTT.

The chain's CDR3 is CASSLATTGGLYF. CDR3 DNA: TGTGCCAGCAGCTTAGCTACGACCGGAGGGCTGTACTTC. The V and J genes are TRBV7-2 and TRBJ2-7, with TRBD2 as a possible D gene (6 bases). Germline V gives CDR1 SGHTA, CDR2 FQGNSA. V was trimmed by 0 bases and J by 12 bases, leaving 15 bases between them. CDR3 length: 13 residues.

The rearrangement uses TRBV18 and TRBJ1-1; a possible D gene is TRBD1 (5 bases). The CDR3 is made up of 15 amino acids. Trimming took 3 bases from V and 1 from J, leaving 12 bases between them. CDR1 and CDR2 from the germline V gene are KGHSH and LQKENI. CDR3 in amino acids: CASSPPGGGNTEAFF. DNA of the CDR3: TGTGCCAGCTCACCCCCTGGGGGAGGGAACACTGAAGCTTTCTTT.

The chain carries TRBV14 and TRBJ2-7; the D is unclear. Germline values: CDR1 SGHDN, CDR2 FVKESK. CDR3 length: 11 residues. Trimming removed 4 bases from V and 3 bases from J, with 4 bases in between. The CDR3 DNA follows: TGTGCCAGCAGCCCCGACTACGAGCAGTACTTC. Protein: CASSPDYEQYF.

The chain links TRBV18 to TRBJ1-5, with D perhaps TRBD1 (5 bases). V was shortened by 3 bases and J by 4 bases, with 13 bases between the two germline ends. The CDR3 loop spans 15 amino acids. From germline, CDR1 is KGHSH and CDR2 LQKENI. The CDR3 is CASSPGRVLNQPQHF. CDR3 bases: TGTGCCAGCTCACCGGGCAGGGTCTTAAATCAGCCCCAGCATTTT. Supplemented by reference TRBV18 and TRBJ1-5, the full variable domain reads NAGVMQNPRHLVRRRGQEARLRCSPMKGHSHVYWYRQLPEEGLKFMVYLQKENIIDESGMPKERFSAEFPKEGPSILRIQQVVRGDSAAYFCASSPGRVLNQPQHFGDGTRLSIL.